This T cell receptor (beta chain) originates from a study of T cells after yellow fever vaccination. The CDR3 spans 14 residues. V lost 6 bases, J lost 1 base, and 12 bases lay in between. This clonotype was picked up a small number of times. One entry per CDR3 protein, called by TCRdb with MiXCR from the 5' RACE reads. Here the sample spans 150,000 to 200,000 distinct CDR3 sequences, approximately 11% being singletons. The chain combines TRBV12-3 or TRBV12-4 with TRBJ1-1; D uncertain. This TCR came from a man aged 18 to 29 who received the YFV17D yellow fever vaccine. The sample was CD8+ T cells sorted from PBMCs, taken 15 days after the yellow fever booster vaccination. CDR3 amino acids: CASRPQKWNTEAFF. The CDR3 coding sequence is TGTGCCAGCAGGCCCCAAAAATGGAACACTGAAGCTTTCTTT.